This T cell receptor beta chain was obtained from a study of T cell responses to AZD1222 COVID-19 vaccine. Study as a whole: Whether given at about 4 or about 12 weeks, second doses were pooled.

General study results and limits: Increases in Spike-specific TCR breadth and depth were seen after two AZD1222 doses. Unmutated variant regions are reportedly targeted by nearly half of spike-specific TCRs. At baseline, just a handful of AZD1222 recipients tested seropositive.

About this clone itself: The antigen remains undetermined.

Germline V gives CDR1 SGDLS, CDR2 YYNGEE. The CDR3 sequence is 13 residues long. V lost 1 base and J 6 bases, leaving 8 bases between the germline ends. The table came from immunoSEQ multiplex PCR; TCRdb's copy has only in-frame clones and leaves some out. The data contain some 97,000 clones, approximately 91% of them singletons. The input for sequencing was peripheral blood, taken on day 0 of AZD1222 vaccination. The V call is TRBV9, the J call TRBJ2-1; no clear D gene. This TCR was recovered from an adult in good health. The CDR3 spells CASSVPGSNEQFF. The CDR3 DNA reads TGTGCCAGCAGCGTACCTGGATCCAATGAGCAGTTCTTC.